The 10 T cell receptor beta chains below all came from one sample that was sequenced in a study of T cells after yellow fever vaccination. TCRdb reprocessed the 5' RACE reads via MiXCR and lists one record per CDR3 protein. There are hundreds of thousands of distinct CDR3 sequences in the sample; roughly an eighth occur only once, and more than 12% lies in the top ten. This specimen consisted of PBMCs, obtained on the day of the yellow fever booster vaccination. The receptors were gathered from a man aged 25 to 40 who received the YFV17D yellow fever vaccine.

This clonotype was seen more than once but under ten times. V gene TRBV7-3 combines with J gene TRBJ2-2, with D maybe TRBD1 (6 bases). The CDR3 covers 17 residues. V dropped 5 bases and J dropped 0 bases, with 16 bases sitting between them. Germline CDR1 reads SGHTA; CDR2 reads FQGTGA. The CDR3 DNA reads TGTGCCAGCAGCCATACCCCAGGGGTTTCGAACACCGGGGAGCTGTTTTTT. As protein: CASSHTPGVSNTGELFF.

The chain employs TRBV7-9 and TRBJ2-2; D gene unclear. The CDR3 spans 15 residues. CDR1 and CDR2 (germline): SEHNR, FQNEAQ (reference sequence). Trimming pared 3 bases from V and 1 base from J, leaving 9 bases between. In DNA, the CDR3 is TGTGCCAGCAGCTTGCTCACGGTGAACACCGGGGAGCTGTTTTTT. Translated, it gives CASSLLTVNTGELFF.

This clonotype was seen more than once but under ten times. The genes are TRBV3-1 and TRBJ1-4; the D gene is possibly TRBD1 (5 bases). In germline, CDR1 is LGHDT, CDR2 YNNKEL (reference sequence). V was trimmed by 3 bases and J by 5 bases, leaving 10 bases between them. The CDR3 consists of 14 residues. The CDR3 here is CASSHQGGNEKLFF. The CDR3 DNA reads as TGTGCCAGCAGCCATCAGGGCGGGAATGAAAAACTGTTTTTT. The full variable domain, completed using reference TRBV3-1 and TRBJ1-4, is DTAVSQTPKYLVTQMGNDKSIKCEQNLGHDTMYWYKQDSKKFLKIMFSYNNKELIINETVPNRFSPKSPDKAHLNLHINSLELGDSAVYFCASSHQGGNEKLFFGSGTQLSVL.

This clonotype was counted between two and nine times. The rearrangement joins TRBV5-1 to TRBJ1-5; the match to TRBD1 covers 8 bases. After removal of 0 bases from V and 7 bases from J, the junction contained 6 bases not matched to a gene. CDR1 SGHRS and CDR2 YFSETQ come from the germline V gene. This CDR3 comprises 15 residues. CDR3 in DNA: TGCGCCAGCAGCTTGGGAGGGACAGGCGGACAGCCCCAGCATTTT. Residues: CASSLGGTGGQPQHF.

The J gene is TRBJ2-3, the V gene TRBV5-4; TRBD2 agrees at 15 bases. The CDR3 loop spans 16 amino acids. V was clipped by 4 bases and J by 3 bases; unmatched bases: 3. Germline lookup yields CDR1 SGHNT and CDR2 YYREEE (reference sequence). The CDR3 DNA follows: TGTGCCAGCAGCGCCGGGACTAGCGGGAGGACAGATACGCAGTATTTT. Its protein product is CASSAGTSGRTDTQYF. The complete variable domain, with remaining parts taken from reference TRBV5-4 and TRBJ2-3, reads ETGVTQSPTHLIKTRGQQVTLRCSSQSGHNTVSWYQQALGQGPQFIFQYYREEENGRGNFPPRFSGLQFPNYSSELNVNALELDDSALYLCASSAGTSGRTDTQYFGPGTRLTVL.

A few counts support this clonotype. The chain uses TRBV7-2 and TRBJ2-3; D is perhaps TRBD2 (6 bases). V was pared by 2 bases and J by 4 bases, with 10 bases between. The CDR3 length is 14 residues. Germline CDR1 reads SGHTA; CDR2 reads FQGNSA. CDR3 in DNA: TGTGCCAGCAGCTTACAAGCGGGCCCAGATACGCAGTATTTT. Its protein is CASSLQAGPDTQYF. The whole variable domain, filled in from reference TRBV7-2 and TRBJ2-3, reads GAGVSQSPSNKVTEKGKDVELRCDPISGHTALYWYRQSLGQGLEFLIYFQGNSAPDKSGLPSDRFSAERTGGSVSTLTIQRTQQEDSAVYLCASSLQAGPDTQYFGPGTRLTVL.

This clonotype was seen a handful of times. The chain uses TRBV7-9 and TRBJ2-7; maybe TRBD1 (6 bases). Trimming removed 5 bases at V and 2 bases at J, with 13 bases between. The CDR3 extends over 14 amino acids. Germline V gives CDR1 SEHNR, CDR2 FQNEAQ (reference sequence). The CDR3 protein is CASSGIGGPYEQYF. Written as DNA, the CDR3 is TGTGCCAGCAGCGGGATTGGGGGCCCCTACGAGCAGTACTTC.

This clonotype was counted a few times. The chain is built from TRBV5-1 and TRBJ1-2, with 8 positions matching TRBD1. Germline assignment: CDR1 SGHRS and CDR2 YFSETQ. The ends lost 4 bases at V and 8 bases at J; junction bases unmatched: 10. The CDR3 runs 14 residues. As DNA, the CDR3 is TGCGCCAGCAGCACGGACAGGGCCGTAAGAGGCTACACCTTC. Protein sequence: CASSTDRAVRGYTF. Full variable domain (rest looked up from reference TRBV5-1 and TRBJ1-2): KAGVTQTPRYLIKTRGQQVTLSCSPISGHRSVSWYQQTPGQGLQFLFEYFSETQRNKGNFPGRFSGRQFSNSRSEMNVSTLELGDSALYLCASSTDRAVRGYTFGSGTRLTVV.

V is TRBV7-2 and J is TRBJ2-7; possible D gene TRBD2, 5 bases. The CDR3 consists of 12 residues. From germline, CDR1 is SGHTA and CDR2 FQGNSA. V lost 0 bases, J lost 9 bases, and 9 bases lay in between. CDR3 sequence reads: CASSLASTRQYF. The CDR3 region has the DNA TGTGCCAGCAGCTTAGCGAGTACTAGGCAGTACTTC.

This chain uses TRBV5-1 with TRBJ1-5; 8 bases are a match to TRBD1. From germline, CDR1 is SGHRS and CDR2 YFSETQ. The CDR3 has 13 amino acids. V trimming: 4 bases; J trimming: 5 bases; junction bases outside the gene matches: 2. CDR3 region: CASSVDRDQPQHF. The CDR3 DNA follows: TGCGCCAGCAGCGTGGACAGGGATCAGCCCCAGCATTTT. The full variable domain, completed using reference TRBV5-1 and TRBJ1-5, is KAGVTQTPRYLIKTRGQQVTLSCSPISGHRSVSWYQQTPGQGLQFLFEYFSETQRNKGNFPGRFSGRQFSNSRSEMNVSTLELGDSALYLCASSVDRDQPQHFGDGTRLSIL.